One and the same sample provided the 26 T cell receptor beta chains below, sequenced in a study of blood T cell repertoires in COVID-19. The repertoire was sequenced with immunoSEQ multiplex PCR; TCRdb's copy has only in-frame clones and lacks some. The sample carries fewer than 200,000 clones, about 80% recorded once. The source material was peripheral blood. The source of these receptors is a woman between 55 and 75 years old with COVID-19, enrolled during active disease.

The rearrangement links TRBV5-6 to TRBJ1-1; 8 nucleotides align to TRBD1. V lost 4 bases to trimming and J lost 7 bases; unmatched junction nucleotides: 6. The V gene's germline CDR1 is SGHDT and CDR2 YYEEEE. There are 13 residues in the CDR3. CDR3 loop: CASSTTGGDEAFF. The CDR3 nucleotides are TGTGCCAGCAGCACAACAGGGGGAGATGAAGCTTTCTTT.

The sample holds one count of this clone. The genes are TRBV2 and TRBJ1-1, with a possible D match to TRBD1 (6 bases). Trimming removed 5 bases at V and 8 bases at J, with 18 bases between. CDR1 and CDR2 from the germline V gene are SNHLY and FYNNEI. The CDR3 sequence is 14 residues long. The CDR3 bases are TGTGCCAGCAGTTCACAGGGATATTGGGGGGAAGCTTTCTTT. Its protein product is CASSSQGYWGEAFF. Combining the CDR3 with reference TRBV2 and TRBJ1-1 gives the whole variable domain EPEVTQTPSHQVTQMGQEVILRCVPISNHLYFYWYRQILGQKVEFLVSFYNNEISEKSEIFDDQFSVERPDGSNFTLKIRSTKLEDSAMYFCASSSQGYWGEAFFGQGTRLTVV.

The CDR3 nucleotides read TGTGCCACCAGTAAAAGACAGGGCACCTACAATGAGCAGTTCTTC. The encoded protein is CATSKRQGTYNEQFF. The rearrangement links TRBV24-1 to TRBJ2-1; 7 bases fit TRBD1. This CDR3 region has 15 residues. With V trimmed by 6 bases and J by 2 bases, 6 bases remained unmatched. Germline V lookup: CDR1 KGHDR, CDR2 SFDVKD.

The CDR3 spells CASSISRAPTEAFF. For the CDR3, the DNA is TGTGCCAGTAGTATCTCCAGGGCGCCCACTGAAGCTTTCTTT. The V call is TRBV19, the J call TRBJ1-1, with D possibly matching TRBD1 (5 bases). Germline V gives CDR1 LNHDA, CDR2 SQIVND (reference sequence). There are 14 residues in the CDR3. V was trimmed by 3 bases and J by 4 bases, leaving 12 bases between them.

This clone was counted once. The chain carries TRBV29-1 and TRBJ2-1, with D tentatively TRBD2 (5 bases). The CDR3 is 12 amino acids. Trimming removed 3 bases at V and 10 bases at J, with 13 bases between. Per germline, CDR1 SQVTM and CDR2 ANQGSEA. The CDR3 loop is CSVDLDREEQFF. The CDR3 region has the DNA TGCAGCGTTGACCTAGACCGGGAAGAGCAGTTCTTC.

The chain joins TRBV29-1 to TRBJ2-2, with TRBD1 matching 10 bases. This CDR3 has 18 amino acids. Germline V gene data show CDR1 as SQVTM and CDR2 as ANQGSEA. V gave up 6 bases and J gave up 6 bases; unmatched junction bases: 19. CDR3 in amino acids: CSVTTGGTGELTAGELFF. The CDR3 DNA reads TGCAGCGTCACCACCGGGGGGACAGGGGAATTAACCGCCGGGGAGCTGTTTTTT.

This clone was detected only once. This chain joins TRBV28 and TRBJ1-6; D gene uncertain. The CDR3 is made up of 15 amino acids. Germline V gives CDR1 MDHEN, CDR2 SYDVKM. Between the trimmed V and J ends, which lost 5 bases and 0 bases, there was a span of 8 bases. CDR3: CASSLGNSYNSPLHF. The CDR3 DNA reads TGTGCCAGCAGTCTCGGGAACTCCTATAATTCACCCCTCCACTTT.

The V call is TRBV27, the J call TRBJ2-5, with 12 bases that match TRBD2. Trimming took 7 bases from V and 2 from J; bases not matched to a gene: 14. Germline V gives CDR1 MNHEY, CDR2 SMNVEV (reference sequence). This CDR3 is 18 amino acids long. CDR3 region: CASNPPTSGRLKQETQYF. The CDR3 region has the DNA TGTGCCAGCAACCCTCCCACTAGCGGGAGGTTGAAGCAAGAGACCCAGTACTTC.

The V gene is TRBV15, the J gene TRBJ1-2; D is ambiguous. Trimming removed 0 bases at V and 8 bases at J, with 10 bases between. The CDR3 is 13 amino acids. CDR1 is LNHNV and CDR2 is YYDKDF in the germline V gene (reference sequence). CDR3 sequence: CATSRDVIAGYTF. The CDR3 DNA reads TGTGCCACCAGCAGAGATGTAATTGCGGGCTACACCTTC.

This sequence joins TRBV7-9 and TRBJ2-2; D possibly corresponds to TRBD2 (6 bases). V lost 6 bases, J lost 6 bases, and 14 bases lay in between. From germline, CDR1 is SEHNR and CDR2 FQNEAQ (reference sequence). CDR3 size: 14 residues. The CDR3 DNA sequence: TGTGCCAGCAGATTTACTAGCTCGGCCGGGGAGCTGTTTTTT. This translates into CASRFTSSAGELFF.

The chain is built from TRBV6-5 and TRBJ1-2, with 8 bases matching TRBD1. The germline V gene has CDR1 MNHEY and CDR2 SVGAGI. This CDR3 contains 13 residues. With 7 bases clipped from V and 2 bases from J, the junction kept 3 bases outside the gene matches. In nucleotides, the CDR3 is TGTGCCAGCAAGGGACAGGCGAACTATGGCTACACCTTC. Translated, it gives CASKGQANYGYTF.

This chain uses TRBV7-7 with TRBJ2-2; 10 positions match TRBD2. CDR1 SSHAT and CDR2 FNYEAQ come from the germline V gene (reference sequence). The CDR3 spans 15 residues. CDR3 loop: CATHPLAGETGELFF. The CDR3 nucleotides are TGTGCTACCCATCCCCTAGCGGGAGAAACCGGGGAGCTGTTTTTT.

This clone has a handful of counts. The V gene is TRBV5-6, the J gene TRBJ1-2; D is possibly TRBD1 (5 bases). The CDR3 covers 15 residues. Trimming took 0 bases from V and 1 from J, leaving 10 bases between them. Germline V gene lookup returns CDR1 SGHDT and CDR2 YYEEEE. CDR3 nucleotides: TGTGCCAGCAGCTTGGCCCACAGGAATAACTATGGCTACACCTTC. Its translation: CASSLAHRNNYGYTF.

The chain has TRBV5-6 and TRBJ1-6; D gene uncertain. Per germline, CDR1 SGHDT and CDR2 YYEEEE. V lost 4 bases and J lost 0, with 5 bases in between. CDR3 length: 14 amino acids. The CDR3 sequence: CASSVSSYNSPLHF. CDR3 coding DNA: TGTGCCAGCAGCGTGAGCTCCTATAATTCACCCCTCCACTTT.

V gene TRBV27 combines with J gene TRBJ1-2, with 8 bases that match TRBD1. Germline loops: CDR1 MNHEY, CDR2 SMNVEV (reference sequence). V lost 3 bases to trimming and J lost 1 base; unmatched junction nucleotides: 10. The CDR3 sequence is 17 residues long. The CDR3 sequence is CASSLTGVRPDNYGYTF. The CDR3 DNA reads TGTGCCAGCAGTTTGACAGGGGTCCGACCGGATAACTATGGCTACACCTTC.

The rearrangement links TRBV5-4 to TRBJ1-2; D is unresolved. CDR1 is SGHNT and CDR2 is YYREEE in the germline V gene (reference sequence). With 0 bases removed from V and 1 base from J, the gap between germline ends came to 7 bases. CDR3 length: 14 residues. The CDR3 reads CASSLVSDNYGYTF. The CDR3, as DNA: TGTGCCAGCAGCTTGGTGTCAGATAACTATGGCTACACCTTC. The full variable domain, with the rest looked up from reference TRBV5-4 and TRBJ1-2, is ETGVTQSPTHLIKTRGQQVTLRCSSQSGHNTVSWYQQALGQGPQFIFQYYREEENGRGNFPPRFSGLQFPNYSSELNVNALELDDSALYLCASSLVSDNYGYTFGSGTRLTVV.

This clone was detected only a few times. The rearrangement links TRBV30 to TRBJ2-7; weak D call: TRBD1 (6 bases). CDR3 length: 13 residues. V lost 4 bases, J lost 2 bases, and 12 bases lay in between. CDR1 and CDR2 from the germline V gene are GTSNPN and SVGIG (reference sequence). In DNA form, the CDR3 reads TGTGCCTGGACCCGGGACACCGCCTACGAGCAGTACTTC. It yields the protein CAWTRDTAYEQYF.

The chain has TRBV6-5 and TRBJ1-2; no clear D. In germline, CDR1 is MNHEY, CDR2 SVGAGI. V was pared by 6 bases and J by 7 bases, with 21 bases between. This CDR3 has 15 residues. The CDR3 region is CASSLVVEGSSGYTF. The CDR3 bases are TGTGCCAGCAGCCTCGTGGTAGAGGGCTCGAGTGGCTACACCTTC.

V and J are TRBV28 and TRBJ1-4; 10 nucleotides match TRBD1. Per germline, CDR1 MDHEN and CDR2 SYDVKM. The CDR3 is 18 amino acids. V was pared by 5 bases and J by 3 bases, with 12 bases of the junction left unmatched. CDR3 sequence (DNA): TGTGCCAGCAGTGTCGGGACAGGGGCGGTATTAGCTAATGAAAAACTGTTTTTT. Translation gives CASSVGTGAVLANEKLFF.

The chain uses TRBV5-1 and TRBJ1-1; D ambiguous. CDR1 is SGHRS and CDR2 is YFSETQ in the germline V gene. V lost 0 bases to trimming and J lost 7 bases, with 13 bases between them. This CDR3 spans 14 amino acids. For the CDR3, the DNA is TGCGCCAGCAGCTTGGAAGCGGTCTGGAGTGAAGCTTTCTTT. Translating gives CASSLEAVWSEAFF.

V is TRBV3-1 (or the pseudogene TRBV3-2) and J is TRBJ2-3; D not certain. This CDR3 contains 14 residues. Germline V gene lookup returns CDR1 LGHDT and CDR2 YNNKEL (reference sequence). Deletions cut 0 bases from V and 5 bases from J, with 9 bases between. CDR3 DNA: TGTGCCAGCAGCCAAGATGGAGTGAGAGATACGCAGTATTTT. This translates into CASSQDGVRDTQYF.

The rearrangement uses TRBV4-3 and TRBJ2-3; a possible D gene is TRBD2 (5 bases). This CDR3 has 14 residues. The V gene lost 8 bases and the J gene lost 0 bases, with 12 bases spanning the gap. The germline V gene has CDR1 LGHNA and CDR2 YSLEER. The CDR3 region is CASGEGGSTDTQYF. Here the CDR3 DNA reads TGCGCCAGCGGCGAGGGTGGGAGCACAGATACGCAGTATTTT.

The chain has TRBV2 and TRBJ2-1; TRBD1 aligns across 7 bases. This CDR3 has 12 residues. Per germline, CDR1 SNHLY and CDR2 FYNNEI. J was trimmed by 9 bases and V by 6 bases; bases with no gene match: 5. The CDR3 is CASRRQGAEQFF. DNA for the CDR3: TGTGCCAGCAGACGACAGGGTGCTGAGCAGTTCTTC.

This sequence joins TRBV2 and TRBJ1-3; maybe TRBD1 (6 bases). Trimming stripped 4 bases from V and 2 bases from J, with 9 bases between. Per the germline V gene, CDR1 is SNHLY and CDR2 is FYNNEI. The CDR3 has 14 amino acids. CDR3 amino acids: CASSGTGTGNTIYF. The CDR3 nucleotides read TGTGCCAGCAGTGGAACAGGGACTGGAAACACCATATATTTT.

V is TRBV6-5 and J is TRBJ1-1; 7 positions agree with TRBD1. Trimming took 6 bases from V and 0 from J; bases not matched to a gene: 4. The CDR3 has 14 amino acids. Germline-derived CDR1 and CDR2 are MNHEY and SVGAGI. This CDR3 is CASSSGTVNTEAFF. The CDR3 nucleotides are TGTGCCAGCAGCTCCGGGACAGTGAACACTGAAGCTTTCTTT.

The V and J genes are TRBV25-1 and TRBJ2-5; 7 bases agree with TRBD1. This CDR3 spans 16 amino acids. V dropped 8 bases and J dropped 1; count of bases not matched to a gene: 13. Germline CDR1 reads MGHDK; CDR2 reads SYGVNS. The CDR3 DNA reads TGTGCCAGCCAAGGGGACCGGACAGGTTTCCAAGAGACCCAGTACTTC. Translating it yields CASQGDRTGFQETQYF.